This T cell receptor (beta chain) was identified in a study of CD8 T cells in Susac syndrome. It was with random hexamers that about 0.45 to 1 ug RNA was reverse transcribed. Each CDR3 protein gets one entry after TCRdb re-called the immunoSEQ multiplex PCR reads with MiXCR. The sample contains around 200,000 distinct CDR3 sequences, 85% to 95% of which appear only once. Germline CDR1 and CDR2: DFQATT and SNEGSKA (reference sequence). The CDR3 totals 16 residues. V lost 5 bases to trimming and J lost 2 bases; unmatched junction nucleotides: 9. The V and J genes are TRBV20-1 and TRBJ1-2, with 12 positions matching TRBD1. The sequenced sample consisted of CD4+ T cells from PBMCs. The source of this sequence is a human donor in good health. The CDR3 DNA reads TGCAGTGCTCGGAGAGTCGGGACAGGGGGCAACTATGGCTACACCTTC. This translates into CSARRVGTGGNYGYTF.